This T cell receptor beta chain was obtained from a study of immune heterogeneity within non-small cell lung tumors. The CDR3 extends over 15 amino acids. The germline V gene encodes CDR1 LGHDT and CDR2 YNNKEL (reference sequence). V was cut by 0 bases and J by 2 bases, with 10 bases left in between. In its sample, this clonotype was seen many times. With 32 V and 13 J primers, multiplex PCR amplified the TCR beta CDR3. MiXCR was run by TCRdb on the multiplex PCR reads, yielding one entry per CDR3 protein. The sample shows 21,000 or so distinct CDR3 sequences, around 26% of them seen only once. Each sample used approximately 570 ng of genomic DNA from bulk tumor tissue. Multiple widely separated biopsies were taken from each primary tumor at surgery. The patients were newly diagnosed with non-small cell lung cancer, had not been treated, and had curative surgery.

Material: lung tumor tissue. The rearrangement uses TRBV3-1 and TRBJ1-2; D gene ambiguous. The receptor was derived from a man aged 35 to 55 with non-small cell lung cancer. CDR3 protein: CASSQDHGPNYGYTF. CDR3 bases: TGTGCCAGCAGCCAAGATCATGGCCCGAACTATGGCTACACCTTC. The complete variable domain, with remaining parts taken from reference TRBV3-1 and TRBJ1-2, reads DTAVSQTPKYLVTQMGNDKSIKCEQNLGHDTMYWYKQDSKKFLKIMFSYNNKELIINETVPNRFSPKSPDKAHLNLHINSLELGDSAVYFCASSQDHGPNYGYTFGSGTRLTVV.